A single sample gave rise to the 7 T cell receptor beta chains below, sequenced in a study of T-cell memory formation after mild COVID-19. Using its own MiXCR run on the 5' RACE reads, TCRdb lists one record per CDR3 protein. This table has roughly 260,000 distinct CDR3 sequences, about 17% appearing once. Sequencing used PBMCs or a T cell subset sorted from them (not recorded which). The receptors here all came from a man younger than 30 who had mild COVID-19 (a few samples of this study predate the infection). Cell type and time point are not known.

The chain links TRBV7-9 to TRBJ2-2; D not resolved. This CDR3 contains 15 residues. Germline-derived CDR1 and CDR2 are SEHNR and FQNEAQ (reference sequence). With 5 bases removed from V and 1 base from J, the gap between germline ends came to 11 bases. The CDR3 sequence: CASSLWTMNTGELFF. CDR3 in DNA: TGTGCCAGCAGCCTCTGGACGATGAACACCGGGGAGCTGTTTTTT.

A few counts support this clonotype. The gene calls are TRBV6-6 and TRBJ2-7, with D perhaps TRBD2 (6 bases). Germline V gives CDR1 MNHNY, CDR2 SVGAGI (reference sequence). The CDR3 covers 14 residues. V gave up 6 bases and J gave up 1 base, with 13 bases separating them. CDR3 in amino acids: CASRRDGQSYEQYF. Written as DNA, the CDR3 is TGTGCCAGCAGGCGGGACGGGCAATCCTACGAGCAGTACTTC.

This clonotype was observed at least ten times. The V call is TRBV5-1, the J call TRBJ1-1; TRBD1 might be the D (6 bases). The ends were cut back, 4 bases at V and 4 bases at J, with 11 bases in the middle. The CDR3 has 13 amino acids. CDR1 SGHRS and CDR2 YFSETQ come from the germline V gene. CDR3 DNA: TGCGCCAGCAGCCAAACAGGGACCACTGAAGCTTTCTTT. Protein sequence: CASSQTGTTEAFF.

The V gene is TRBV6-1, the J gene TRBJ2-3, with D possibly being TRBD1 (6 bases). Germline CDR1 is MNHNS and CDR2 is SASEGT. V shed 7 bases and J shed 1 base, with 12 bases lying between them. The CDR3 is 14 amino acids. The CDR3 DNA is TGTGCCAGCAAGCAGGGGTCGGGCACAGATACGCAGTATTTT. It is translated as CASKQGSGTDTQYF.

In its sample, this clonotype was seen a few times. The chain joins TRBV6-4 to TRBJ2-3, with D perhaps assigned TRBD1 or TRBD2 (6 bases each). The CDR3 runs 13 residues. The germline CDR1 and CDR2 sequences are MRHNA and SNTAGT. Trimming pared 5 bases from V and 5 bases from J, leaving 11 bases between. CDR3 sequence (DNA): TGTGCCAGCAGTTCAGGGGAGGTAGATACGCAGTATTTT. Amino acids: CASSSGEVDTQYF.

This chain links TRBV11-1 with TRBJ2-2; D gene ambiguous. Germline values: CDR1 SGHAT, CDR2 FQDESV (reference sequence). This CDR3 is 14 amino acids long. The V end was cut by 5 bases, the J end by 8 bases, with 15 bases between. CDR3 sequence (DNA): TGTGCCAGCAGCCCCTCGGTGGTCTTTGGGGAGCTGTTTTTT. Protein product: CASSPSVVFGELFF.

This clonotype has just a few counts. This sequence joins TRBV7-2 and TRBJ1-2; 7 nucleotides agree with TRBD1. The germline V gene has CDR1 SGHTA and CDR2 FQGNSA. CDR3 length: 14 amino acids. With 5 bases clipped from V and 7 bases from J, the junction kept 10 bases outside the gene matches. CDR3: CASSNLQGPLGYTF. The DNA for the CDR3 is TGTGCCAGCAGCAACCTACAGGGGCCCCTTGGCTACACCTTC. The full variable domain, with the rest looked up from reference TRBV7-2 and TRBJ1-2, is GAGVSQSPSNKVTEKGKDVELRCDPISGHTALYWYRQSLGQGLEFLIYFQGNSAPDKSGLPSDRFSAERTGGSVSTLTIQRTQQEDSAVYLCASSNLQGPLGYTFGSGTRLTVV.